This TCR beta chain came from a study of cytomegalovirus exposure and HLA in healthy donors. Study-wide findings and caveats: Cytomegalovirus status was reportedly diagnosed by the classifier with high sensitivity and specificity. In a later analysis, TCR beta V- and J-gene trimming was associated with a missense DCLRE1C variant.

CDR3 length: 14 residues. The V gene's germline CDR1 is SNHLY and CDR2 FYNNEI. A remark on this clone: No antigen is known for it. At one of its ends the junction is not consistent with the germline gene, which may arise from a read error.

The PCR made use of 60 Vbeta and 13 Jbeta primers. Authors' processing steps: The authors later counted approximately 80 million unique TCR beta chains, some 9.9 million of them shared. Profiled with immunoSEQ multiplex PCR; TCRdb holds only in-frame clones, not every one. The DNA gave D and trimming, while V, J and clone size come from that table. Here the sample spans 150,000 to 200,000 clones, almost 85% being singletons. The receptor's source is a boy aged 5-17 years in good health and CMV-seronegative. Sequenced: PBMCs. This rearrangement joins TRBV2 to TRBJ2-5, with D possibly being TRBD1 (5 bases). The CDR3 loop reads CASSGRQSQESQYF. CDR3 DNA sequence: TGTGCCAGCAGTGGCCGACAGAGCCAAGAGTCCCAGTACTTC. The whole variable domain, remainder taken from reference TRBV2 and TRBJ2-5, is EPEVTQTPSHQVTQMGQEVILRCVPISNHLYFYWYRQILGQKVEFLVSFYNNEISEKSEIFDDQFSVERPDGSNFTLKIRSTKLEDSAMYFCASSGRQSQESQYFGPGTRLLVL.